Listed here are 20 T cell receptor beta chains from one sample, sequenced in a study of somatic mutations in cytotoxic T cells in rheumatoid arthritis. Assay used: immunoSEQ multiplex PCR; TCRdb lists only in-frame clones, some missing. The sample has 15,000 to 20,000 clones, around four fifths seen once. Sequencing was carried out using CD8+ T cells sorted from blood. These receptors were collected from an adult with rheumatoid arthritis.

The rearrangement links TRBV15 to TRBJ2-2; 15 nucleotides agree with TRBD2. V lost 1 base to trimming and J lost 6 bases; unmatched junction nucleotides: 0. This CDR3 region has 16 residues. Germline V gives CDR1 LNHNV, CDR2 YYDKDF (reference sequence). CDR3 amino acids: CATSRGTSGRAGELFF. Here the CDR3 DNA reads TGTGCCACCAGCAGAGGGACTAGCGGGAGGGCCGGGGAGCTGTTTTTT. The whole variable domain, remainder taken from reference TRBV15 and TRBJ2-2, is DAMVIQNPRYQVTQFGKPVTLSCSQTLNHNVMYWYQQKSSQAPKLLFHYYDKDFNNEADTPDNFQSRRPNTSFCFLDIRSPGLGDTAMYLCATSRGTSGRAGELFFGEGSRLTVL.

The J gene is TRBJ2-6, the V gene TRBV30, with D hard to call. CDR3 length equals 14 residues. V lost 3 bases and J 1 base, leaving 7 bases between the germline ends. Germline loops: CDR1 GTSNPN, CDR2 SVGIG (reference sequence). DNA for the CDR3: TGTGCCTGGAGCGCGGTTTCTGGGGCCAACGTCCTGACTTTC. Its protein product is CAWSAVSGANVLTF.

The genes are TRBV12-2 and TRBJ1-2; TRBD1, the table's D call, lacks a check against the DNA. TRBV12-2 is deemed a pseudogene. CDR3 size: 17 residues. CDR3 sequence reads: CASRPEARPTPFYGYTF. CDR3 nucleotides: TGTGCAAGTCGCCCGGAAGCCAGGCCTACTCCTTTCTATGGCTACACCTTC.

This chain uses TRBV5-1 with TRBJ1-3; possible D gene TRBD1, 6 bases. V was pared by 1 base and J by 1 base, with 15 bases between. There are 17 residues in the CDR3. The germline V gene encodes CDR1 SGHRS and CDR2 YFSETQ. The CDR3 nucleotides read TGCGCCAGCAGCTTGACTCCAGGGGCTCCATCTGGAAACACCATATATTTT. Its translation is CASSLTPGAPSGNTIYF.

The genes are TRBV4-3 and TRBJ2-1, with no clear D. The length of the CDR3 is 16 residues. Germline CDR1 is LGHNA and CDR2 is YSLEER. V was shortened by 1 base and J by 7 bases, with 17 bases between the two germline ends. The CDR3 DNA is TGCGCCAGCAGCCAAGGCCGGGTCCGACCGCAGAATGAGCAGTTCTTC. It encodes CASSQGRVRPQNEQFF.

The chain employs TRBV29-1 and TRBJ1-1; no firm D call. Trimming shortened V by 7 bases and J by 1 base, and 4 bases separated the two germline ends. From germline, CDR1 is SQVTM and CDR2 ANQGSEA. CDR3 size: 10 residues. CDR3 in DNA: TGCAGCGCCCGGAACACTGAAGCTTTCTTT. Its protein is CSARNTEAFF.

The chain is built from TRBV28 and TRBJ1-1, with D maybe TRBD1 (5 bases). V lost 7 bases to trimming and J lost 10 bases, with 16 bases between them. Germline V gene lookup returns CDR1 MDHEN and CDR2 SYDVKM. The CDR3 has 12 residues. For the CDR3, the DNA is TGTGCCAGCACCCCCGGGGGGGTAGTAGCTTTCTTT. Translating it yields CASTPGGVVAFF.

The chain carries TRBV12-5 and TRBJ1-5, with 9 bases aligning to TRBD1. The V and J ends lost 1 base and 0 bases, in that order; junction bases with no gene match: 13. CDR1 and CDR2 from the germline V gene are LGHNT and FRNRAP. The CDR3 contains 20 residues. The CDR3 nucleotides read TGTGCTAGTGGTTTGGCTACCGGGACAGGGAGTTATTATAGCAATCAGCCCCAGCATTTT. This sequence encodes CASGLATGTGSYYSNQPQHF.

The chain employs TRBV6-5 and TRBJ1-3, with TRBD1 as a possible D gene (6 bases). Germline CDR1 MNHEY, CDR2 SVGAGI. With 4 bases removed from V and 9 bases from J, the gap between germline ends came to 16 bases. The CDR3 covers 14 residues. The CDR3, as DNA: TGTGCCAGCAGTTGGGACACCGGAGGTGGCACCATATATTTT. Amino acids: CASSWDTGGGTIYF.

The chain uses TRBV30 and TRBJ1-1; D gene unclear. V shed 0 bases and J shed 1 base, with 3 bases lying between them. CDR1 is GTSNPN, CDR2 SVGIG, per germline (reference sequence). This CDR3 region has 12 residues. The CDR3 is CAWSVSNTEAFF. CDR3 sequence (DNA): TGTGCCTGGAGTGTTTCGAACACTGAAGCTTTCTTT. Based on the CDR3 plus reference TRBV30 and TRBJ1-1, the full variable domain is SQTIHQWPATLVQPVGSPLSLECTVEGTSNPNLYWYRQAAGRGLQLLFYSVGIGQISSEVPQNLSASRPQDRQFILSSKKLLLSDSGFYLCAWSVSNTEAFFGQGTRLTVV.

Only one count was recorded for this clone. The chain joins TRBV9 to TRBJ2-7; 7 bases match TRBD2. V lost 4 bases, J lost 1 base, and 5 bases stayed unmatched. CDR3 length: 14 residues. Germline V gives CDR1 SGDLS, CDR2 YYNGEE. The CDR3, as DNA: TGTGCCAGCAGCTCACCCGGGAGGTCCTACGAGCAGTACTTC. It specifies CASSSPGRSYEQYF. Variable domain in full (rest from reference TRBV9 and TRBJ2-7): DSGVTQTPKHLITATGQRVTLRCSPRSGDLSVYWYQQSLDQGLQFLIQYYNGEERAKGNILERFSAQQFPDLHSELNLSSLELGDSALYFCASSSPGRSYEQYFGPGTRLTVT.

The chain joins TRBV4-3 to TRBJ2-7; 12 positions agree with TRBD2. Per germline, CDR1 LGHNA and CDR2 YSLEER. The junction had 4 bases not matched to a gene; V was cut back by 4 bases and J by 6 bases. The CDR3 runs to 14 residues. CDR3 bases: TGCGCCAGCAGCCCCGGACTAGCGGGAACCGAGCAGTACTTC. This sequence encodes CASSPGLAGTEQYF.

The chain couples TRBV5-1 to TRBJ2-1; no firm D call. CDR1 is SGHRS, CDR2 YFSETQ, per germline. The length of the CDR3 is 13 residues. Deletions cut 2 bases from V and 2 bases from J, with 5 bases between. The CDR3 here is CASSFEPYNEQFF. The CDR3 DNA sequence: TGCGCCAGCAGCTTCGAACCCTACAATGAGCAGTTCTTC.

This CDR3 is CASSSWSSGGREQFF. The CDR3 DNA reads TGTGCCAGCAGCTCCTGGTCTAGCGGGGGGCGGGAGCAGTTCTTC. V and J are TRBV7-3 and TRBJ2-1; 11 bases map to TRBD2. V was pared by 4 bases and J by 10 bases, with 9 bases of the junction left unmatched. The germline V gene has CDR1 SGHTA and CDR2 FQGTGA. The CDR3 is 15 residues long.

This chain uses TRBV28 with TRBJ2-7; D is unresolved. V was pared by 7 bases and J by 6 bases, with 10 bases between. The CDR3 consists of 11 residues. Germline assignment: CDR1 MDHEN and CDR2 SYDVKM. In DNA, the CDR3 is TGTGCCAGCAACACGGTTCTCGAGCAGTACTTC. Protein sequence: CASNTVLEQYF.

In its sample, this clone ranks as medium-sized (0.01 to 0.1%). The chain links TRBV6-5 to TRBJ1-6, with TRBD1 as a possible D gene (6 bases). Trimming left V 5 bases short and J 5 bases short, with 13 bases between. CDR1 is MNHEY, CDR2 SVGAGI, per germline. This CDR3 spans 15 amino acids. CDR3 sequence (DNA): TGTGCCAGCAGTCTCCAGGGGATCCATAATTCACCCCTCCACTTT. It encodes CASSLQGIHNSPLHF.

The CDR3 is CASSRAYNQPQHF. DNA for the CDR3: TGTGCCTCGTCGCGGGCCTACAATCAGCCCCAGCATTTT. The rearrangement links TRBV27 to TRBJ1-5; no reliable D call. In germline, CDR1 is MNHEY, CDR2 SMNVEV (reference sequence). V lost 11 bases, J lost 3 bases, and 14 bases lay in between. The CDR3 is 13 residues long.

The V and J genes are TRBV5-6 and TRBJ2-7; 8 nucleotides line up with TRBD2. CDR1 and CDR2 from the germline V gene are SGHDT and YYEEEE. The CDR3 length is 12 residues. Losses at the gene ends were 3 bases for V and 6 bases for J; bases not matched to a gene: 2. CDR3 loop: CASSWTSLEQYF. The CDR3 region has the DNA TGTGCCAGCAGCTGGACTAGCCTCGAGCAGTACTTC.

The chain has TRBV27 and TRBJ2-1, with 12 bases matching TRBD2. The germline V gene has CDR1 MNHEY and CDR2 SMNVEV (reference sequence). J gave up 9 bases and V 4 bases, and 10 bases lay outside the gene matches. This CDR3 comprises 16 residues. The CDR3 coding sequence is TGTGCCAGCAGTTCCCTAGCGGGAGGGCCTGAGGGTGAGCAGTTCTTC. As protein: CASSSLAGGPEGEQFF.

The chain carries TRBV2 and TRBJ1-2; D remains ambiguous. This CDR3 is built from 13 residues. In germline, CDR1 is SNHLY, CDR2 FYNNEI. V lost 1 base and J lost 1, with 4 bases in between. CDR3 region: CASSEVSNYGYTF. CDR3 in DNA: TGTGCCAGCAGTGAAGTCAGTAACTATGGCTACACCTTC.